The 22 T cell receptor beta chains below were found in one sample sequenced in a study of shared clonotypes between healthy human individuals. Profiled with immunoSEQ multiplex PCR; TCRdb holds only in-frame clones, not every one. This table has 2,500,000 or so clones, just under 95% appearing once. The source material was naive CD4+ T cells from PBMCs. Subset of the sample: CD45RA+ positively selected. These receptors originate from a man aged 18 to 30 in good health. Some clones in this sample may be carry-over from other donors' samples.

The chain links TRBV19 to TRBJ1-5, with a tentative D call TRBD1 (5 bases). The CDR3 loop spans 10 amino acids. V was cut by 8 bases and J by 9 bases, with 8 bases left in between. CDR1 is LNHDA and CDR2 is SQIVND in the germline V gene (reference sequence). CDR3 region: CASGQGPQHF. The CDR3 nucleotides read TGTGCCAGTGGACAAGGGCCCCAGCATTTT.

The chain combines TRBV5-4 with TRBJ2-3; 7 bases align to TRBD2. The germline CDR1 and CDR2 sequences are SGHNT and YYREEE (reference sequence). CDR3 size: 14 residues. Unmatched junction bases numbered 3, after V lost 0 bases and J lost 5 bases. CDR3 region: CASSLVVAGDTQYF. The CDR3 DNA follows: TGTGCCAGCAGCTTGGTGGTAGCGGGAGATACGCAGTATTTT.

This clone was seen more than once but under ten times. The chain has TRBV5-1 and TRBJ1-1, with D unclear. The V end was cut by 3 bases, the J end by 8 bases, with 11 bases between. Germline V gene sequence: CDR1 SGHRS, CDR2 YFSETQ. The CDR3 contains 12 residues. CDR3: CASSWDGTEAFF. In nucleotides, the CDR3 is TGCGCCAGCAGCTGGGATGGTACGGAAGCTTTCTTT.

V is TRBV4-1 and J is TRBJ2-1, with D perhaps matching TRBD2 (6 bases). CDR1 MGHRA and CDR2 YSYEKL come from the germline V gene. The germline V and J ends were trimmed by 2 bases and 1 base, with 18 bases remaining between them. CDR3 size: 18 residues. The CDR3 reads CASSQRRESPKSYNEQFF. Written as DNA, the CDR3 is TGCGCCAGCAGCCAACGACGGGAGTCCCCGAAATCCTACAATGAGCAGTTCTTC.

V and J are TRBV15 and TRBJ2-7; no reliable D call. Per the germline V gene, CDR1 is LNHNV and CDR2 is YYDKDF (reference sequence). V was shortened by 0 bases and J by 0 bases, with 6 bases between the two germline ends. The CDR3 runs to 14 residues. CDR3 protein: CATSRESLSYEQYF. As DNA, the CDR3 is TGTGCCACCAGCAGAGAATCCCTCTCCTACGAGCAGTACTTC.

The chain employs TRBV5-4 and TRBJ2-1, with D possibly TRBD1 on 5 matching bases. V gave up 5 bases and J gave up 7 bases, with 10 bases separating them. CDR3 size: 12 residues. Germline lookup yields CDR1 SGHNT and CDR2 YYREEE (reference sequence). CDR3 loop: CASRIGANEQFF. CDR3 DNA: TGTGCCAGCAGAATAGGGGCTAATGAGCAGTTCTTC.

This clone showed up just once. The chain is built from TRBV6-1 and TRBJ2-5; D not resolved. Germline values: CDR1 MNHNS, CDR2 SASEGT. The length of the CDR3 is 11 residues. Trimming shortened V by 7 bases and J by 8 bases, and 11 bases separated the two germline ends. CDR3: CASTVAGTQYF. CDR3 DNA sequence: TGTGCCAGCACCGTAGCTGGTACCCAGTACTTC.

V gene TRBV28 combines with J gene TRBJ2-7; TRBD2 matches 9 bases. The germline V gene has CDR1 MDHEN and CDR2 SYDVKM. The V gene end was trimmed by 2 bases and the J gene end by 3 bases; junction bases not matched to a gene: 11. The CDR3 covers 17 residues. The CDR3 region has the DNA TGTGCCAGCAGTTTAATAGCGGGAGTTTCCTGGAACTACGAGCAGTACTTC. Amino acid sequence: CASSLIAGVSWNYEQYF.

The CDR3 region has the DNA TGTGCCAGCAGCCCCGTTGCCTCTGGGGCCAACGTCCTGACTTTC. This gives the protein CASSPVASGANVLTF. V gene TRBV4-2 combines with J gene TRBJ2-6; D is uncertain. CDR1 LGHNA and CDR2 YNFKEQ come from the germline V gene. Trimming removed 4 bases at V and 0 bases at J, with 7 bases between. This CDR3 has 15 residues.

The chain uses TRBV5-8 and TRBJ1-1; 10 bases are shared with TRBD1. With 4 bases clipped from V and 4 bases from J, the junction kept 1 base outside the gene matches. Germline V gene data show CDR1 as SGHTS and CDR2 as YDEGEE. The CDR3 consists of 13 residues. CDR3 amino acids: CASSRDRGTEAFF. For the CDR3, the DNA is TGTGCCAGCAGCCGGGACAGGGGCACTGAAGCTTTCTTT.

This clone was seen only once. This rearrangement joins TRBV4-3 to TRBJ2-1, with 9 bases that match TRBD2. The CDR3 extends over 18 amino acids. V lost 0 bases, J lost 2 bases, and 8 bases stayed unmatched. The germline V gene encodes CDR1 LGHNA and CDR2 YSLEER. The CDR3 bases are TGCGCCAGCAGCCAAGACGGGAGCGGGAGGAGGCCCTACAATGAGCAGTTCTTC. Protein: CASSQDGSGRRPYNEQFF.

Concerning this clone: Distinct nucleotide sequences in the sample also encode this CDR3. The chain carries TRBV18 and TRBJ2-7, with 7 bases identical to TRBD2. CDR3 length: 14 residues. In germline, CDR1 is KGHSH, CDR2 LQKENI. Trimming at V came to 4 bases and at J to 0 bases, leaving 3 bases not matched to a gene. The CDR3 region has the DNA TGTGCCAGCTCACGGGGCGGGAGCTCCTACGAGCAGTACTTC. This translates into CASSRGGSSYEQYF.

The CDR3 loop reads CASTQGGAQYF. CDR3 DNA: TGTGCCAGCACCCAAGGAGGGGCCCAGTACTTC. V and J are TRBV6-5 and TRBJ2-5, with D maybe TRBD2 (6 bases). Germline CDR1 and CDR2: MNHEY and SVGAGI. This CDR3 contains 11 residues. Between the trimmed V and J ends, which lost 7 bases and 9 bases, there was a span of 12 bases.

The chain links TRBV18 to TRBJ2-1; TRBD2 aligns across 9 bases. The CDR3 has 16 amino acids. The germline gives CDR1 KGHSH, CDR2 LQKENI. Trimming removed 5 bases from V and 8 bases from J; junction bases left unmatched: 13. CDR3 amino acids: CASSIGLAPSQDEQFF. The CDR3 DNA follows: TGTGCCAGCTCAATCGGACTAGCGCCTTCTCAGGATGAGCAGTTCTTC.

The chain's CDR3 is CASRPAAKGYFVNTEAFF. CDR3 DNA sequence: TGTGCCAGCAGACCCGCCGCCAAGGGGTACTTCGTGAACACTGAAGCTTTCTTT. The chain couples TRBV11-2 to TRBJ1-1, with a weak D call TRBD1 (5 bases). The V and J ends lost 6 bases and 0 bases respectively, with 23 bases between them. The CDR3 extends over 18 amino acids. Germline V CDR1 and CDR2: SGHAT, FQNNGV.

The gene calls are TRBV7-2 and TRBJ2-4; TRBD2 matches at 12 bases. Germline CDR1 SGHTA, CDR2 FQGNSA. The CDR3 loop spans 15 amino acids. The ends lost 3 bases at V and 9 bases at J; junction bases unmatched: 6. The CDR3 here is CASSFVLAGGPIQYF. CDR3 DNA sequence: TGTGCCAGCAGCTTTGTTCTAGCGGGAGGGCCCATTCAGTACTTC.

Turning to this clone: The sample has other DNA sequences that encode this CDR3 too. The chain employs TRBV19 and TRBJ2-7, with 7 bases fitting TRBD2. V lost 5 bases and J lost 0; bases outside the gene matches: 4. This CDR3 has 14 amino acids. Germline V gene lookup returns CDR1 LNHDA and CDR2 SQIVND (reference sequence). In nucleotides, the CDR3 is TGTGCCAGTAGTTTCCGGGACTACTCCTACGAGCAGTACTTC. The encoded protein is CASSFRDYSYEQYF.

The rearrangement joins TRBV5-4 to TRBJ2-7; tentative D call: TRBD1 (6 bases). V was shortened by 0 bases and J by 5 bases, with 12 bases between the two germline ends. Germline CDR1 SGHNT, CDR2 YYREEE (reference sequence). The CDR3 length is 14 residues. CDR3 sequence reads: CASSLGQGSHEQYF. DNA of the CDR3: TGTGCCAGCAGCTTGGGTCAGGGGAGCCACGAGCAGTACTTC.

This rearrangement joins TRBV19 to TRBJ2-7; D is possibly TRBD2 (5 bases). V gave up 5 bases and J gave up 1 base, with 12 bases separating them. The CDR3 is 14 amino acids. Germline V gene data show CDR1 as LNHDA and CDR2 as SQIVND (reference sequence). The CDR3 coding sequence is TGTGCCAGTAGTTCCGGGGTATTATCCTACGAGCAGTACTTC. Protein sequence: CASSSGVLSYEQYF.

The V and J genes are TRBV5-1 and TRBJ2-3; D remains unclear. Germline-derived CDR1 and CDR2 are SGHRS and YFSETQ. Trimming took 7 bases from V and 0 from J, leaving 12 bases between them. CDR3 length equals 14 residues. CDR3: CASGPRSSTDTQYF. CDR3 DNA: TGCGCCAGCGGACCCCGGTCTAGCACAGATACGCAGTATTTT. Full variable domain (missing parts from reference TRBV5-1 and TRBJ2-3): KAGVTQTPRYLIKTRGQQVTLSCSPISGHRSVSWYQQTPGQGLQFLFEYFSETQRNKGNFPGRFSGRQFSNSRSEMNVSTLELGDSALYLCASGPRSSTDTQYFGPGTRLTVL.

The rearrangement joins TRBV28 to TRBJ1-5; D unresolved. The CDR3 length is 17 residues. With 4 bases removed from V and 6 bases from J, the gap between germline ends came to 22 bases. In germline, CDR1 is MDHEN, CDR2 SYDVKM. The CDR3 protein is CASSSQLSQPGLQPQHF. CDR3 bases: TGTGCCAGCAGTTCCCAACTTTCGCAACCGGGCCTTCAGCCCCAGCATTTT.

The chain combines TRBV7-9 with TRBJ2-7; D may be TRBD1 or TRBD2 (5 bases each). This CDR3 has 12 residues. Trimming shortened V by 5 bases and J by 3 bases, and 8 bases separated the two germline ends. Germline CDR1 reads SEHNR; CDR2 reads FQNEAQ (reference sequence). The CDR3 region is CASSRDRYEQYF. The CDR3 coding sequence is TGTGCCAGCAGCAGGGACCGCTACGAGCAGTACTTC.